A single sample gave rise to the 8 T cell receptor beta chains below, sequenced in a study of blood T cell repertoires in COVID-19. Repertoires were generated with immunoSEQ multiplex PCR, while TCRdb's copy carries only in-frame clones and drops some. The profile shows approximately 160,000 clones, roughly 80% of them singletons. Sample: PBMCs or T cells enriched from blood (not recorded which). All receptors come from a woman between 50 and 59 years old who had recovered from COVID-19.

This chain links TRBV3-1 (or the pseudogene TRBV3-2) with TRBJ2-5; 12 bases match TRBD1. There are 15 residues in the CDR3. V trimming: 4 bases; J trimming: 4 bases; junction bases outside the gene matches: 4. Germline CDR1 LGHDT, CDR2 YNNKEL (reference sequence). DNA for the CDR3: TGTGCCAGCAGCCTGGGACAGGGGGCAGGAGAGACCCAGTACTTC. This sequence encodes CASSLGQGAGETQYF.

The chain combines TRBV27 with TRBJ1-4, with no clear D. The CDR3 extends over 15 amino acids. The germline V gene encodes CDR1 MNHEY and CDR2 SMNVEV (reference sequence). V dropped 2 bases and J dropped 7 bases, with 14 bases sitting between them. The CDR3 DNA follows: TGTGCCAGCAGTTTAAGGAACAGTCCCACTGAAAAACTGTTTTTT. It codes for CASSLRNSPTEKLFF.

The sample holds a few counts of this clone. The chain has TRBV11-2 and TRBJ2-3; 7 bases agree with TRBD2. Germline V gene sequence: CDR1 SGHAT, CDR2 FQNNGV. After removal of 5 bases from V and 5 bases from J, the junction contained 10 bases not matched to a gene. This CDR3 spans 15 amino acids. CDR3 in amino acids: CASSSGTRGIDTQYF. In DNA form, the CDR3 reads TGTGCCAGCAGCAGCGGGACCCGTGGGATAGATACGCAGTATTTT.

For the CDR3, the DNA is TGTGCCAGCAGCGTAGGGGACAGCGTCACAGATACGCAGTATTTT. Its translation: CASSVGDSVTDTQYF. This chain joins TRBV9 and TRBJ2-3, with TRBD1 matching 7 bases. V was pared by 0 bases and J by 2 bases, with 3 bases of the junction left unmatched. CDR1 and CDR2 (germline): SGDLS, YYNGEE. This CDR3 contains 15 residues.

The chain links TRBV5-1 to TRBJ1-3; D unclear. The CDR3 consists of 15 residues. Trimming stripped 2 bases from V and 0 bases from J, with 9 bases between. CDR1 and CDR2 (germline): SGHRS, YFSETQ. The CDR3 nucleotides read TGCGCCAGCAGCTTAGGCTACAGCTCTGGAAACACCATATATTTT. It yields the protein CASSLGYSSGNTIYF.

V gene TRBV19 combines with J gene TRBJ1-5; TRBD1 agrees at 11 bases. Germline loops: CDR1 LNHDA, CDR2 SQIVND (reference sequence). V shed 5 bases, J shed 7 bases, and the junction held 10 bases outside the gene matches. This CDR3 has 16 amino acids. CDR3 sequence: CASSSPGQGGGQPQHF. The CDR3 coding sequence is TGTGCCAGTAGTTCACCGGGACAGGGGGGAGGGCAGCCCCAGCATTTT. The full variable domain, in which reference TRBV19 and TRBJ1-5 provide the parts outside the CDR3, is DGGITQSPKYLFRKEGQNVTLSCEQNLNHDAMYWYRQDPGQGLRLIYYSQIVNDFQKGDIAEGYSVSREKKESFPLTVTSAQKNPTAFYLCASSSPGQGGGQPQHFGDGTRLSIL.

The rearrangement links TRBV5-1 to TRBJ2-5; 9 positions agree with TRBD1. The CDR3 is made up of 15 amino acids. CDR1 SGHRS and CDR2 YFSETQ come from the germline V gene. Trimming cost V 4 bases and J 6 bases; bases outside gene matches: 10. CDR3 sequence (DNA): TGCGCCAGCAGCACACCGGGACAGGGAGTAAAGACCCAGTACTTC. Protein: CASSTPGQGVKTQYF.

The chain links TRBV19 to TRBJ1-5, with D possibly matching TRBD1 (5 bases). The ends were cut back, 2 bases at V and 4 bases at J, with 9 bases in the middle. This CDR3 is built from 14 residues. Germline assignment: CDR1 LNHDA and CDR2 SQIVND (reference sequence). The CDR3 nucleotides read TGTGCCAGTAGTATATCAGGGTTTAATCAGCCCCAGCATTTT. This translates into CASSISGFNQPQHF.